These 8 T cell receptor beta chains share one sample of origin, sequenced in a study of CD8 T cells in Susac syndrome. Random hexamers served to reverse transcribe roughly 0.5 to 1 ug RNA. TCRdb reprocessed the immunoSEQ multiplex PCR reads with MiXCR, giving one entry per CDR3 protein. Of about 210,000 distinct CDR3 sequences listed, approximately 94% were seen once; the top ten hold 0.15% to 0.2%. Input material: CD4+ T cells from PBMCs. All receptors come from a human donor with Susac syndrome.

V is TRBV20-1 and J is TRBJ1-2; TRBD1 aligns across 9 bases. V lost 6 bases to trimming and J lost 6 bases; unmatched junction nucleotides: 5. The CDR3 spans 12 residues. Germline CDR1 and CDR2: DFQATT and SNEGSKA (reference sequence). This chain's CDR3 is CSAARDRDGYTF. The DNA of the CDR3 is TGCAGTGCCGCGCGGGACAGGGATGGCTACACCTTC.

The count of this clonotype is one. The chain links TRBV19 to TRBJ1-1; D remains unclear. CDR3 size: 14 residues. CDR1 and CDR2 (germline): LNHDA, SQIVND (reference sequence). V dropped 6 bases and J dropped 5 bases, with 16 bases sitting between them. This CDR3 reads CASSIEASRTEAFF. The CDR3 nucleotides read TGTGCCAGTAGCATCGAGGCCAGTCGGACTGAAGCTTTCTTT.

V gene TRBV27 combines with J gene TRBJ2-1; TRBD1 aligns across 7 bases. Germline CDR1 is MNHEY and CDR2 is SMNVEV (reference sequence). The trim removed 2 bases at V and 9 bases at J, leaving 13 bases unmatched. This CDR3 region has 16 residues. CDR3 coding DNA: TGTGCCAGCAGTTTAGTACAGGGGCCAACACAGGGTGAGCAGTTCTTC. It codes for CASSLVQGPTQGEQFF.

The DNA for the CDR3 is TGTGCCAGCAGCGCGGTGGGAGTTGGGGCTAGCACAGATACGCAGTATTTT. Its protein is CASSAVGVGASTDTQYF. The chain has TRBV5-6 and TRBJ2-3, with D possibly called TRBD1 or TRBD2 (5 bases each). The CDR3 is 17 residues long. Germline loops: CDR1 SGHDT, CDR2 YYEEEE. V was pared by 4 bases and J by 0 bases, with 18 bases between. The whole variable domain, filled in from reference TRBV5-6 and TRBJ2-3, reads DAGVTQSPTHLIKTRGQQVTLRCSPKSGHDTVSWYQQALGQGPQFIFQYYEEEERQRGNFPDRFSGHQFPNYSSELNVNALLLGDSALYLCASSAVGVGASTDTQYFGPGTRLTVL.

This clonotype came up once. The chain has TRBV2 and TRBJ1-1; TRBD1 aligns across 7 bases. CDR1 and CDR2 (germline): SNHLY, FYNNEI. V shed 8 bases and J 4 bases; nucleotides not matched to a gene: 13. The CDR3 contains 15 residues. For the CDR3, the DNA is TGTGCCAGCTCTATGAAGGGGGCGCGGGGCACTGAAGCTTTCTTT. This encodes CASSMKGARGTEAFF.

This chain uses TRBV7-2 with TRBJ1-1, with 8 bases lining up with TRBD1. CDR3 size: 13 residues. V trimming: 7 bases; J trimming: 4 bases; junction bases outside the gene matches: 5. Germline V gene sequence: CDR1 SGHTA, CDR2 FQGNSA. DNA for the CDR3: TGTGCCAGCACTCGGACAGGGTCCACTGAAGCTTTCTTT. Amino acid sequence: CASTRTGSTEAFF.

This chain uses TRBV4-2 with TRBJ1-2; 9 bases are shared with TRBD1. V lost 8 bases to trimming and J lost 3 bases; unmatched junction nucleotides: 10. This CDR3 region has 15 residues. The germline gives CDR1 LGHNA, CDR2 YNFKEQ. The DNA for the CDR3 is TGTGCCAGCCAGCGGGACAGGGATGGGGACTATGGCTACACCTTC. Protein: CASQRDRDGDYGYTF.

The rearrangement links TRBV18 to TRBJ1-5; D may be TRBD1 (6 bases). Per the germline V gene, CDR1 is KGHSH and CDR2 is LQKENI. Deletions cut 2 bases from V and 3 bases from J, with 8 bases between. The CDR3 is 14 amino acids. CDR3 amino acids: CASSPRQDNQPQHF. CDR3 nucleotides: TGTGCCAGCTCACCAAGACAGGACAATCAGCCCCAGCATTTT.